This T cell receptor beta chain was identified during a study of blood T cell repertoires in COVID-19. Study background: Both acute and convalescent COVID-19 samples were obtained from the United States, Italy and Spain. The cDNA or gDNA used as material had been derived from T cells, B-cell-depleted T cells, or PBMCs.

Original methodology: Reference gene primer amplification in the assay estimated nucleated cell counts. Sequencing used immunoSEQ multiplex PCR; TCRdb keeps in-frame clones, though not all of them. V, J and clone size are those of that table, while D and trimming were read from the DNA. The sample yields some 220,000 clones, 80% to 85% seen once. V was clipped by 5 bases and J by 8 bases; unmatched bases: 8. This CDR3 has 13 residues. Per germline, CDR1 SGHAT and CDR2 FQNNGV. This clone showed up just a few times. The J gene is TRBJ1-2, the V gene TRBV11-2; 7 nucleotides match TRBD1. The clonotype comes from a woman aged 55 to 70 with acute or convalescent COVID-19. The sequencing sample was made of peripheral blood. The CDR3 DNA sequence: TGTGCCAGCAGCCCACCCGGGACAGTGGGCTACACCTTC. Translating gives CASSPPGTVGYTF.